This T cell receptor (beta chain) was captured in a study of T cell repertoires in cytomegalovirus infection. TCRdb reprocessed the reads with MiXCR, giving one entry per CDR3 protein. This table has roughly 150,000 distinct CDR3 sequences, more than 25% appearing once. The CDR3 totals 13 residues. From germline, CDR1 is MNHEY and CDR2 SVGAGI. Deletions cut 4 bases from V and 7 bases from J, with 8 bases between. This clonotype came up a few times. What it binds is not known. This chain links TRBV6-5 with TRBJ1-6; D remains ambiguous. Sample: CD8+ T cells from cultured PBMCs, taken from culture after CMV antigen stimulation. The source of this sequence is a human donor in good health (CMV status not recorded). Some clones in this sample may be carry-over from other donors' samples. The CDR3 nucleotides are TGTGCCAGCAGTTTCCCGACCAATTCACCCCTCCACTTT. The encoded protein is CASSFPTNSPLHF.